The entry that follows covers one TCR beta chain sequence. Germline CDR1 SGHDN, CDR2 FVKESK. V lost 4 bases, J lost 3 bases, and 3 bases stayed unmatched. This CDR3 spans 14 amino acids. This record comes from a study of memory CD8 T cells in hepatitis C reinfection. Data came from immunoSEQ multiplex PCR; TCRdb stores just in-frame clones and leaves some out. Among about 50,000 clones, roughly 89% were seen once, and the ten largest hold 0.65% to 0.9%. Sample time point: late/post reinfection, 12 to 24 weeks after detection. No in vitro expansion preceded TCR sequencing of the sorted cells. Control naive CD8 T cells came from two donors at all three reinfection time points.

This rearrangement joins TRBV14 to TRBJ2-7, with TRBD1 matching over 10 bases. The source of this sequence is a man aged 18 to 29 with hepatitis C virus infection. Sequencing was carried out using naive CD8+ T cells sorted from blood. The CDR3 is CASSPGTGVYEQYF. The CDR3, as DNA: TGTGCCAGCAGCCCAGGGACAGGGGTCTACGAGCAGTACTTC.